Listed below are T cell receptor beta chains from one sample, sequenced in a study of cytomegalovirus exposure and HLA in healthy donors. The table came from immunoSEQ multiplex PCR; TCRdb's copy has only in-frame clones and leaves some out. Found here are some 150,000 clones; the top ten clones hold about 0.8%. What was sequenced was PBMCs. The receptor source for this set is a woman in her late teens or twenties in good health and CMV-seropositive. Both conserved end residues are trimmed from each CDR3. Fields, in order: V gene, CDR3 protein.

v_call: TRBV7-2; cdr3_aa: ASSARDRFTDTQY
v_call: TRBV6-1; cdr3_aa: ASSEDGGSPYNEQF
v_call: TRBV7-9; cdr3_aa: ASSLPRGGLGTGELF
v_call: TRBV6-5; cdr3_aa: ASSLPGGQPQH
v_call: TRBV5-5; cdr3_aa: ASSSDKSNQPQH
v_call: TRBV30; cdr3_aa: AWSVRSSNQPQH
v_call: TRBV19; cdr3_aa: ASSPPDRPYNEQF
v_call: TRBV6-4; cdr3_aa: ASSERTGTREQY
v_call: TRBV6-1; cdr3_aa: AMQIGTSVHEQF
v_call: TRBV30; cdr3_aa: AWSRGTGGTEAF
v_call: TRBV9; cdr3_aa: ASSVDLASNIQY
v_call: TRBV7-2; cdr3_aa: ASSLEPNSEKLF
v_call: TRBV2; cdr3_aa: ASSERSITDTQY
v_call: TRBV29-1; cdr3_aa: SVVAGGKGETQY
v_call: TRBV4-1; cdr3_aa: ASSPPTEGQGRNLLF
v_call: TRBV7-9; cdr3_aa: ASSVPPGRATDTQY
v_call: TRBV29-1; cdr3_aa: SVVGVLNTDTQY
v_call: TRBV28; cdr3_aa: ASSPGGTTGELF
v_call: TRBV2; cdr3_aa: ASRIQGDSNQPQH
v_call: TRBV4-1; cdr3_aa: ASSQETLLQGRTGELF
v_call: TRBV4-2; cdr3_aa: ASSQDNRPTTDTQY
v_call: TRBV7-2; cdr3_aa: ASSLERTGFNQPQH
v_call: TRBV27; cdr3_aa: ASSPHTRSSAANTGELF
v_call: TRBV18; cdr3_aa: ASSPSVDTEAF
v_call: TRBV2; cdr3_aa: ATAGVFTDTQY
v_call: TRBV6-6; cdr3_aa: ASSSQGDYGYT
v_call: TRBV10-3; cdr3_aa: ATAALAGAVISTDTQY
v_call: TRBV4-1; cdr3_aa: ASSLQGGSNQPQH
v_call: TRBV5-6; cdr3_aa: ASSLTGTSDDEQF
v_call: TRBV6-5; cdr3_aa: ASGPGQYYEQY
v_call: TRBV19; cdr3_aa: ASIRQGRATEAF
v_call: TRBV2; cdr3_aa: ASRVSRDRGNTGELF
v_call: TRBV29-1; cdr3_aa: SVVRSGATGGGELF
v_call: TRBV30; cdr3_aa: AWSEAQGFSAEAF
v_call: TRBV5-4; cdr3_aa: ASSLPGTSGNNEQF
v_call: TRBV7-3; cdr3_aa: ASSLSGGGAIGSEQF
v_call: TRBV5-6; cdr3_aa: ASSLSAGGFNQPQH
v_call: TRBV21-1; cdr3_aa: ASSKAREENTEAF
v_call: TRBV27; cdr3_aa: ATVRGTEAF
v_call: TRBV2; cdr3_aa: ASSEDRHRGL
v_call: TRBV5-1; cdr3_aa: ASSSNSGDYGYT
v_call: TRBV11-2; cdr3_aa: ASRRAGGVEYEQY
v_call: TRBV9; cdr3_aa: ASSERQGRVNEQY
v_call: TRBV19; cdr3_aa: ASTQRGRDTEAF
v_call: TRBV6-5; cdr3_aa: ASSYSGGAGADTQY
v_call: TRBV11-2; cdr3_aa: ASSLEGAFVEQY
v_call: TRBV5-1; cdr3_aa: ASSSGQYNEQF
v_call: TRBV6-5; cdr3_aa: ASSYSWGTGQPQH